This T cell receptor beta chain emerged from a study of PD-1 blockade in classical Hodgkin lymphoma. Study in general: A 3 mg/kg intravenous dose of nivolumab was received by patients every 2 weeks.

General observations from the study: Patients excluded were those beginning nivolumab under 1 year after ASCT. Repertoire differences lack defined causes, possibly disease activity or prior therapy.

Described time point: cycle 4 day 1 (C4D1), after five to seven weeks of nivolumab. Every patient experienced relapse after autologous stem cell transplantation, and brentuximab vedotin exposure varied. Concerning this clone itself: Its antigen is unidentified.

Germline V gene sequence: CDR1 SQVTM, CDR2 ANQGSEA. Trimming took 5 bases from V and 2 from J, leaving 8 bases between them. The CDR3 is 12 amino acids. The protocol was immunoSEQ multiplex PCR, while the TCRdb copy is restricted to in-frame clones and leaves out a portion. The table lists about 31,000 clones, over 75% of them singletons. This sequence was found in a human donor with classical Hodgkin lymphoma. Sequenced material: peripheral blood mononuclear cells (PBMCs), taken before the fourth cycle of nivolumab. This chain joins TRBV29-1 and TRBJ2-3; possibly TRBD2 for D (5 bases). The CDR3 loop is CSVPGLTDTQYF. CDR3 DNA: TGCAGCGTTCCCGGACTCACAGATACGCAGTATTTT.